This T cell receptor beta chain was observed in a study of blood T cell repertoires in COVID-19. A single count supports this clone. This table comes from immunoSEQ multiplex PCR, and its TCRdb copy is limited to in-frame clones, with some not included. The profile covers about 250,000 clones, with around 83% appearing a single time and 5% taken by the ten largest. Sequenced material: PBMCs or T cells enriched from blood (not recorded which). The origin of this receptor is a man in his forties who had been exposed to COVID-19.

CDR3 sequence (DNA): TGTGCCAGCAGCCTTCAACGTCGGAGCCCGCCCCACTACAATGAGCAGTTCTTC. Translated: CASSLQRRSPPHYNEQFF. The chain has TRBV14 and TRBJ2-1; D not resolved. Germline loops: CDR1 SGHDN, CDR2 FVKESK. The CDR3 is 18 residues long. V lost 4 bases and J 3 bases, leaving 22 bases between the germline ends.